The sequence of this TCR beta chain was determined in a study of cytomegalovirus exposure and HLA in healthy donors (dated by TCRdb to about 2017). Study-wide context: According to an earlier analysis of several hundred of the donors, some 170 million T cells yielded 117 million unique TCR beta sequences and more than 250 Gb of sequence data. Approximately 300 gigabases of sequencing data and around 80 million unique TCR sequences made up an early release that covered several hundred HLA-typed donors. Of the roughly 400 genotyped donors, approximately 81% were placed in the genetic ancestry cluster associated with self-reported Caucasian donors. The study was designed to test whether signatures of past pathogen exposure could be identified by cataloging public T cell receptors. The study used immunosequencing to profile the T cell repertoires of 666 subjects and linked those repertoires to cytomegalovirus serostatus. Along with the roughly 700-subject first cohort, a separate validation cohort of some 130 different subjects was used. To predict cytomegalovirus infection status, the study combined high-throughput TCR immunosequencing, statistical association of individual TCRs with disease status, and machine learning. To study patterns of TCR occurrence, a later analysis re-analyzed previously published TCR beta repertoires from several hundred donors and added high-resolution HLA genotyping. The later analysis used no new phenotypic data to find candidate immune exposures, relying instead on TCR beta sequences and their occurrence across donors. To decide whether each TCR beta V gene segment behaved as functional or pseudogenic, an earlier analysis of some 540 of the donors relied on high-throughput TCR beta sequencing. Alongside the repertoire data, information on donor age, sex, ethnicity and CMV serostatus was compiled. Genome-wide SNP genotypes for about three fifths of the roughly 700 donors were used in a later genetic analysis, which treated that subset as a discovery cohort. Every discovery cohort repertoire had been produced on one sequencing platform. HLA typing included class I and class II loci at four-digit resolution. Typing coverage varied by locus: roughly 620-640 donors for A, B, C, DRB1 and DQB1; approximately 520 for DQA1; about 570 for DPA1; approximately 450 for DPB1. A handful of DR-DQ haplotypes were handled as single units for association and clustering because linkage in the cohort was strong. Among 300 to 500 genotyped donors of the cohort, an average of around 240,000 unique TCR beta nucleotide sequences was sequenced per donor, of which about 18% were non-productive. What the authors observed across the whole study: Only TCR beta chains were sequenced in this cohort, and the absence of alpha or paired-chain data limited detectable features. Compared with the roughly 670-donor mean, donors in an Asian-associated ancestry cluster had fewer N-insertions in productive TCRs, according to a later genetic analysis. According to a later analysis, parvovirus B19, influenza, CMV and Epstein-Barr virus appeared linked to several top co-occurrence clusters. A total of around 150 TCR beta chains were listed by the study as associated with cytomegalovirus. In an earlier analysis of roughly 560 of the donors, most TCR beta V segments were observed in productive rearrangements about 87% or about 30% of the time, broadly matching IMGT annotations. According to a later analysis, TCR association rates differed among HLA loci, with DRB1 alleles showing the most associated TCRs and HLA-C alleles showing the fewest. A later analysis found that HLA-associated TCR beta chains were more clonally expanded and had lower generation probabilities than equally common non-associated chains. Most TCR sequences were observed very rarely across donors, whereas some public TCRs were present in many individuals. CMV serostatus was the only immune exposure information available for the cohort. Cytomegalovirus status was reported to be diagnosed by the classifier with high specificity and sensitivity in both the original and validation cohorts. A further reported finding was that TCR beta sequences accurately predicted the HLA-A and HLA-B alleles for most subjects in the first cohort. Because counts were too low, more than 15 rarely observed V segments, including chromosome 9 orphons, were excluded from the earlier analysis of 500 to 700 of the donors. Linkage disequilibrium might explain the correlated functional status among segregating V segments, but an unknown experimental factor could not be excluded. HLA typing was unavailable for some donors at each locus, so association tests used only the typed subset. In a later genetic analysis, a missense DCLRE1C variant was associated with V-gene and J-gene trimming of TCR beta chains, and the association was replicated in an independent cohort. Strong co-occurrence of HLA alleles, especially DR and DQ, made assigning TCR associations to individual alleles difficult. Presence/absence analyses assumed roughly uniform sequencing depth across donors, an assumption that may not hold. In a later analysis, most CMV-associated TCR beta chains were found to appear HLA-restricted, with HLA associations seemingly driven largely by CMV exposure. In a later analysis, 16,951 TCR beta sequences were associated with specific HLA alleles at a false discovery rate of 0.05. Because the 87-base-pair reads could not distinguish some IMGT-functional V segments, including TRBV6-2 and TRBV6-3, those segments were excluded. A few of the identified cytomegalovirus-associated TCR beta chains were confirmed in vitro to be specific for cytomegalovirus antigens. A cluster of highly shared sequence variants was judged likely to be a technical artifact of the sequencing pipeline. The authors suggested that the approach could potentially be generalized to other disease states and immunological phenotypes.

V gives up 6 bases and J gives up 5 bases, and the segment between their germline ends measures 16 bases. The CDR3 covers 13 residues, taking in both the cysteine and the phenylalanine. The read is trimmed to its CDR3 DNA, 39 bases read in frame from base 1. Looking up the germline V gene yields CDR1 SQVTM and CDR2 ANQGSEA. In total, roughly 670 healthy bone marrow donors made up the cohort. Cohort members were all nominally healthy when sampled, although unrecorded immune exposures were likely present. The donor was CMV seropositive and was included in the group of 250 to 300 seropositive cohort members. A peripheral blood sample was provided by each donor, and peripheral blood mononuclear cells were used for TCR beta sequencing. Genomic DNA was extracted from the blood cell samples with the Qiagen DNeasy Blood Extraction Kit. A remark on this clone: Its specific antigen is unknown. No quality values exist for individual bases; no much larger clone is one base distant.

Library preparation was by the immunoSEQ multiplex PCR assay. For the multiplex PCR, a mixture combining 60 forward primers for TCR Vbeta segments and 13 reverse primers for TCR Jbeta segments was used. The CDR3 region of rearranged TCR beta genes was amplified from genomic DNA with a multiplex PCR assay. The amplified TCR beta libraries were sequenced on the Illumina HiSeq System as 87-base-pair reads. In the source study's methods: A later analysis counted some 74 million unique TCR beta chains across the 666 repertoires, and some 11 million of these chains were shared by at least two donors. Raw reads were error-corrected and collapsed into unique sequences with a nearest-neighbor algorithm that merged closely related sequences to remove PCR and sequencing errors. V, D and J gene segments were assigned by aligning CDR3 sequences to IMGT reference sequences. For a sequence to be retained, a match of at least six nucleotides was required to both a V gene segment and a J gene segment. A rearrangement counted as productive if the CDR3 had no stop codons and remained in frame with V and J, and every other rearrangement counted as non-productive. Following IMGT convention, CDR3 was defined as the stretch from the second conserved V-encoded cysteine up to the conserved J-encoded phenylalanine. The earlier analysis of about 560 of the donors excluded any sequence lacking an unambiguous match to a single V gene segment. In an earlier analysis of approximately 560 of the donors, a V segment was called functional when productive rearrangements were above 56.7%, and segregating when the standard deviation between donors exceeded 5%. To diagnose cytomegalovirus status from the catalog of TCR beta chain sequences, a statistical classification framework was built. In a later analysis, V and J genes were assigned by comparing TCR nucleotide sequences against IMGT/GENE-DB human TR gene sequences. A later analysis assigned CDR3 sequences and most-parsimonious VDJ recombination scenarios with the TCRdist pipeline. In a later analysis, every TCR beta chain was defined by the combination of its CDR3 amino acid sequence and its V-gene family, and reads without a unique V-gene family were dropped. To address suspected cross-contamination and a sequencing artifact, a later analysis removed several hundred highly shared, low-generation-probability nucleotide sequences. A later analysis calculated a clonal expansion index for each public chain from normalized within-repertoire ranks of inferred template counts. In a later analysis, generation probabilities were computed with a VDJ recombination model fitted to out-of-frame rearrangements, and the resulting probabilities were checked against IGoR. In a later analysis, TCR-TCR, TCR-HLA and TCR-CMV co-occurrence was scored with hypergeometric tests, and a repertoire-size bias correction was applied to TCR pairs. A later analysis estimated false discovery rates by permuting HLA or CMV assignments 20 times. In a later analysis, co-occurring TCRs were grouped with DBSCAN, and TCRdist sequence similarity was added when clustering was performed within HLA-allele-positive subsets. Co-occurrence clustering excluded repertoires with fewer than 30,000 or more than 120,000 public chains, plus five with anomalous nucleotide sharing. In TCRdb, the immuneACCESS table is reduced to in-frame sequences with V and J assigned. These tables do not hold every clone; where another copy was compared, an unresolved V gene accounts for under half, and the others remain unexplained. For V, J and clone size, that table is used; D and trimming come from the DNA. The sample data list around 140,000 clones, and about 83% of these were observed just once. The ten largest clones take up about 12% of the sample.

Sequencing was performed on PBMCs. The chain employs TRBV29-1 and TRBJ1-2, with a tentative D gene TRBD1 over 5 matching bases. The sequence was collected from a man in his forties or fifties in good health and CMV-seropositive. The DNA sequence follows: TGCAGCGTCATTCGGGGGGAATCTTATGGCTACACCTTC. It translates to CSVIRGESYGYTF.